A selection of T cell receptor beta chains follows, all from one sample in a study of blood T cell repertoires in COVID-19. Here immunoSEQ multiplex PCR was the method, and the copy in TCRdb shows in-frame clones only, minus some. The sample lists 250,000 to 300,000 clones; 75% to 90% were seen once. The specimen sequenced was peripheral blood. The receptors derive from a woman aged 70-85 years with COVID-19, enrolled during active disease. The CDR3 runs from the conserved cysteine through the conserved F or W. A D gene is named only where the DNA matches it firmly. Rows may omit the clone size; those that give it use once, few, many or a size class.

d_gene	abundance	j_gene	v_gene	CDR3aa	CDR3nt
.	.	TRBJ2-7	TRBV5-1	CASSLDDTRYEQYF	TGCGCCAGCAGCTTGGACGACACCCGTTACGAGCAGTACTTC
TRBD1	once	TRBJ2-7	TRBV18	CASSQAPGQGAYEQYF	TGTGCCAGCTCACAAGCCCCGGGACAGGGGGCATACGAGCAGTACTTC
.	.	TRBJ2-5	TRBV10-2	CASSESSARIGETQYF	TGCGCCAGCAGTGAGTCGTCTGCTAGGATAGGAGAGACCCAGTACTTC
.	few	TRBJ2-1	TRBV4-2	CASSQEPLGLLRDNEQFF	TGTGCCAGCAGCCAAGAACCGCTAGGACTCTTGCGGGACAATGAGCAGTTCTTC
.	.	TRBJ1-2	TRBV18	CATVPAGLDGYTF	TGTGCCACCGTCCCCGCAGGGTTGGACGGCTACACCTTC
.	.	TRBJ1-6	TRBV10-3	CAISNPESSYNSPLHF	TGTGCCATCAGTAACCCGGAGAGCTCCTATAATTCACCCCTCCACTTT
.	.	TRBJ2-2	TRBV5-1	CASSLDRSLTGELFF	TGCGCCAGCAGCCTCGACAGGTCCCTCACCGGGGAGCTGTTTTTT
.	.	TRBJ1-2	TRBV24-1	CATSENRYYGYTF	TGTGCCACCAGTGAGAACAGGTACTATGGCTACACCTTC
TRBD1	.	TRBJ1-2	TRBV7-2	CASSPGGDRPFGYTF	TGTGCCAGCAGCCCGGGGGGGGACAGACCTTTTGGCTACACCTTC
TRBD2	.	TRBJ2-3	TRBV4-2	CASSQDGTRLTDTQYF	TGTGCCAGCAGCCAAGATGGGACTAGGCTCACAGATACGCAGTATTTT
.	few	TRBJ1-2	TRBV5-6	CASSPGELPVYGYTF	TGTGCCAGCAGCCCGGGGGAGCTACCGGTTTATGGCTACACCTTC
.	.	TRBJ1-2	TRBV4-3	CASSPTSNYGYTF	TGCGCCAGCAGCCCGACAAGCAACTATGGCTACACCTTC
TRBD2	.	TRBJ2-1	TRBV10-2	CASSEMTSGGVYNEQFF	TGCGCCAGCAGTGAGATGACTAGCGGGGGGGTGTACAATGAGCAGTTCTTC
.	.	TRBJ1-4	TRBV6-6	CASSSRTGNEKLFF	TGTGCCAGCAGTTCGAGGACGGGGAATGAAAAACTGTTTTTT
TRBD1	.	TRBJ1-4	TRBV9	CASSKEDRGRFNEKLFF	TGTGCCAGCAGCAAAGAAGACAGGGGACGTTTTAATGAAAAACTGTTTTTT
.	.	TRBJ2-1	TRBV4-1	CASSQGSGTYNEQFF	TGCGCCAGCAGCCAAGGTAGCGGTACCTACAATGAGCAGTTCTTC
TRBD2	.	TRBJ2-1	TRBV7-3	CASSIGLAGVGEQFF	TGTGCCAGCAGCATAGGACTAGCGGGGGTTGGTGAGCAGTTCTTC
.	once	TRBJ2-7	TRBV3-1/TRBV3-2	CASSQVSGQGYEQYF	TGTGCCAGCAGCCAAGTGTCAGGTCAAGGCTACGAGCAGTACTTC
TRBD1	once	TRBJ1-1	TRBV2	CASRGQGYGEAFF	TGTGCCAGCAGAGGACAGGGCTACGGTGAAGCTTTCTTT
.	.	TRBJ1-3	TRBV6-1	CASSEEARGRNTIYF	TGTGCCAGCAGTGAAGAGGCTAGGGGAAGAAACACCATATATTTT
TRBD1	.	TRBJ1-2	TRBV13	CASSQGAVYGYTF	TGTGCCAGCAGTCAGGGGGCTGTCTATGGCTACACCTTC
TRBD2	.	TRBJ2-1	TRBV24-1	CATSDLGRGGLSEQFF	TGTGCCACCAGTGATTTGGGGCGGGGGGGCCTTAGTGAGCAGTTCTTC
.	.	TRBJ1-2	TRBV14	CASSPSRGPYGYTF	TGTGCCAGCAGCCCCTCCCGCGGCCCCTATGGCTACACCTTC
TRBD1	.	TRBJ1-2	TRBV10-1	CAGDRGLRGYTF	TGCGCCGGTGACAGGGGGTTGCGTGGCTACACCTTC
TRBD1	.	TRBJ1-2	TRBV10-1	CASSEQGTNYGYTF	TGCGCCAGCAGTGAACAGGGGACCAACTATGGCTACACCTTC
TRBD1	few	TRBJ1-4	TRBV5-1	CASSFFGTENEKLFF	TGCGCCAGCAGCTTTTTCGGGACAGAGAATGAAAAACTGTTTTTT
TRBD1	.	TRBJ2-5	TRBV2	CASSTGDRAQETQYF	TGTGCCAGCAGTACAGGAGACAGGGCCCAAGAGACCCAGTACTTC
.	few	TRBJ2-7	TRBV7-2	CASSLARGSAYEQYF	TGTGCCAGCAGCTTAGCGCGGGGATCTGCCTACGAGCAGTACTTC
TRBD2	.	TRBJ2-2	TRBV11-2	CASSISGGAFGELFF	TGTGCCAGCAGCATTAGCGGGGGGGCTTTCGGGGAGCTGTTTTTT
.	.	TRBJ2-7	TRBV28	CASRSPTETYEQYF	TGTGCCAGCAGGTCCCCGACGGAGACCTACGAGCAGTACTTC
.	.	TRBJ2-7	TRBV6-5	CATRQGGSYEQYF	TGTGCCACGCGGCAGGGGGGCTCCTACGAGCAGTACTTC
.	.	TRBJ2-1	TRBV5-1	CASSITGSSYNEQFF	TGCGCCAGCAGTATAACGGGGAGCTCCTACAATGAGCAGTTCTTC
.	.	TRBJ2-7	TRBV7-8	CASSRQEVRYF	TGTGCCAGCAGCCGCCAGGAGGTACGGTACTTC
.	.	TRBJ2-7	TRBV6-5	CASSSGTYAYEQYF	TGTGCCAGCAGTTCCGGGACTTACGCCTACGAGCAGTACTTC
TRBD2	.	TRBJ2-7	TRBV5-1	CASSVRTSGVSSYEQYF	TGCGCCAGCAGCGTGAGGACTAGCGGGGTTTCCTCCTACGAGCAGTACTTC
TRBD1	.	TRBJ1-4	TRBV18	CASSPNRGLQEKLFF	TGTGCCAGCTCACCGAACAGGGGGCTCCAGGAAAAACTGTTTTTT
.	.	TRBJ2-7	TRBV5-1	CASSLGGNYEQYF	TGCGCCAGCAGCTTAGGAGGGAACTACGAGCAGTACTTC
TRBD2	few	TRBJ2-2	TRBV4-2	CASSPGTNVSPGELFF	TGTGCCAGCAGCCCCGGGACTAATGTATCCCCCGGGGAGCTGTTTTTT
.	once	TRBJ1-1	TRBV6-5	CASSYGVGTEAFF	TGTGCCAGCAGTTATGGAGTTGGCACTGAAGCTTTCTTT
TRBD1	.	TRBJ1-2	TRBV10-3	CAISGGQGRGGYTF	TGTGCCATCAGTGGGGGACAGGGACGGGGTGGCTACACCTTC
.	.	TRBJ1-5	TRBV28	CASTYSNQPQHF	TGTGCCAGCACCTATAGCAATCAGCCCCAGCATTTT
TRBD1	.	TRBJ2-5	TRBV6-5	CASSRGGLFQETQYF	TGTGCCAGCTCGCGAGGGGGCCTTTTCCAAGAGACCCAGTACTTC
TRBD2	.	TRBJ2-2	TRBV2	CASSVRAGGPGELFF	TGTGCCAGCAGTGTCCGAGCGGGGGGGCCCGGGGAGCTGTTTTTT
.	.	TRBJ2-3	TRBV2	CASSEAYLGQYF	TGTGCCAGCAGTGAAGCATATCTAGGGCAGTATTTT
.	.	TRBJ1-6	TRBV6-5	CASSYSGRVNSPLHF	TGTGCCAGCAGTTACTCGGGCCGTGTGAATTCACCCCTCCACTTT
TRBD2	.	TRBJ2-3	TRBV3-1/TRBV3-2	CASRETGLASTDTQYF	TGTGCCAGCAGGGAAACCGGACTAGCGAGCACAGATACGCAGTATTTT
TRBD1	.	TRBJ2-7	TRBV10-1	CASSESRGTAPPYEQYF	TGCGCCAGCAGTGAGTCAAGGGGGACAGCTCCGCCCTACGAGCAGTACTTC
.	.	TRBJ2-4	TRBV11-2	CASSLALGGGNIQYF	TGTGCCAGCAGCTTAGCCCTCGGGGGAGGAAACATTCAGTACTTC
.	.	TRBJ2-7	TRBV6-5	CASTRELSGAYEQYF	TGTGCCAGCACTCGGGAACTATCGGGGGCCTACGAGCAGTACTTC
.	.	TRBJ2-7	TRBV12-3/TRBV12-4	CASSLLVVYEQYF	TGTGCCAGCAGTTTACTAGTAGTCTACGAGCAGTACTTC
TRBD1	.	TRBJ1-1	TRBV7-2	CASSLVGQGGEAFF	TGTGCCAGCAGCTTAGTAGGACAGGGCGGCGAAGCTTTCTTT
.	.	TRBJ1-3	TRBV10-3	CAIRGTDSAGNTIYF	TGTGCCATCAGGGGAACCGATAGCGCTGGAAACACCATATATTTT
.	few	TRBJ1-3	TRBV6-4	CASSPPRKAGNTIYF	TGTGCCAGCAGCCCCCCGAGGAAGGCTGGAAACACCATATATTTT
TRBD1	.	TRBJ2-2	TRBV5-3	CARSLRHRGPFTGELFF	TGTGCCAGAAGCTTGAGGCACAGGGGGCCCTTCACCGGGGAGCTGTTTTTT
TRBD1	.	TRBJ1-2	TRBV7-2	CASTQDRGKDGYTF	TGTGCCAGCACCCAGGACAGGGGGAAAGATGGCTACACCTTC
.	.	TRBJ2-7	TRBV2	CASSSEGGAIYEQYF	TGTGCCAGCAGCTCCGAAGGCGGGGCGATCTACGAGCAGTACTTC
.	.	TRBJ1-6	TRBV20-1	CSASRNQAPLHF	TGCAGTGCTAGTAGGAATCAGGCACCCCTCCACTTT
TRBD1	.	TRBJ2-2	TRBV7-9	CASSSLTGEAGELFF	TGTGCCAGCAGCTCGCTGACAGGGGAAGCCGGGGAGCTGTTTTTT
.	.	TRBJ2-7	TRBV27	CASSSQGYHEQYF	TGTGCCAGCAGTTCCCAGGGGTACCACGAGCAGTACTTC